Listed below are T cell receptor beta chains from one sample, sequenced in a study of T cell responses to AZD1222 COVID-19 vaccine. Some clones are missing from TCRdb's copy, which holds only in-frame ones; the method was immunoSEQ multiplex PCR. The top ten clones hold around 0.57% of a sample with about 270,000 clones, approximately 94% of them seen once. Source: peripheral blood, taken 28 days after the second AZD1222 dose. These receptors were collected from an adult who received the AZD1222 COVID-19 vaccine. Both conserved end residues are part of each CDR3. Each record gives: J gene, clone size, V gene, D gene, CDR3 protein, CDR3 DNA. The D gene is left open where the match is weak. Part of the rows lack a size; the others show once, few, many or a class for expanded clones.

J gene: TRBJ2-7; clone size: -; V gene: TRBV10-3; D gene: TRBD2; CDR3 protein: CATVSGRPDEQYF; CDR3 DNA: TGTGCCACCGTAAGCGGGAGGCCCGACGAGCAGTACTTC
J gene: TRBJ2-7; clone size: -; V gene: TRBV5-4; D gene: -; CDR3 protein: CASRSRGKVSEQYF; CDR3 DNA: TGTGCCAGCAGGTCCCGTGGGAAGGTGTCCGAGCAGTACTTC
J gene: TRBJ1-1; clone size: -; V gene: TRBV5-1; D gene: -; CDR3 protein: CASSSPERLDTEAFF; CDR3 DNA: TGCGCCAGCAGCTCACCCGAGAGATTGGACACTGAAGCTTTCTTT
J gene: TRBJ1-1; clone size: -; V gene: TRBV7-9; D gene: -; CDR3 protein: CASSQTRGEAFF; CDR3 DNA: TGTGCCAGCAGCCAGACTAGAGGTGAAGCTTTCTTT
J gene: TRBJ2-3; clone size: -; V gene: TRBV18; D gene: TRBD1; CDR3 protein: CASSTDRASTDTQYF; CDR3 DNA: TGTGCCAGCTCAACGGACAGGGCTAGCACAGATACGCAGTATTTT
J gene: TRBJ2-2; clone size: -; V gene: TRBV7-2; D gene: -; CDR3 protein: CASSPPSANTGELFF; CDR3 DNA: TGTGCCAGCAGCCCCCCCAGCGCGAACACCGGGGAGCTGTTTTTT
J gene: TRBJ2-1; clone size: -; V gene: TRBV6-6; D gene: -; CDR3 protein: CASSGGLPGEQFF; CDR3 DNA: TGTGCCAGCAGCGGCGGACTCCCCGGGGAGCAGTTCTTC
J gene: TRBJ2-2; clone size: -; V gene: TRBV27; D gene: -; CDR3 protein: CASRPDSNTGELFF; CDR3 DNA: TGTGCCAGCCGCCCGGACAGTAACACCGGGGAGCTGTTTTTT
J gene: TRBJ2-5; clone size: -; V gene: TRBV5-1; D gene: TRBD1; CDR3 protein: CASSSLPRGGEETQYF; CDR3 DNA: TGCGCCAGCAGCTCTTTACCCCGAGGGGGCGAGGAGACCCAGTACTTC
J gene: TRBJ1-2; clone size: -; V gene: TRBV2; D gene: TRBD1; CDR3 protein: CASSEENRGVGYTF; CDR3 DNA: TGTGCCAGCAGTGAGGAGAACAGGGGGGTTGGCTACACCTTC
J gene: TRBJ2-7; clone size: -; V gene: TRBV6-6; D gene: TRBD1; CDR3 protein: CASSPTGLTEVSLEQYF; CDR3 DNA: TGTGCCAGCAGTCCGACAGGGCTCACGGAGGTTTCCCTCGAGCAGTACTTC
J gene: TRBJ2-1; clone size: once; V gene: TRBV27; D gene: TRBD1; CDR3 protein: CASRREGARGVEQFF; CDR3 DNA: TGTGCCAGCAGGCGAGAGGGGGCGCGAGGGGTTGAGCAGTTCTTC
J gene: TRBJ2-1; clone size: -; V gene: TRBV11-1; D gene: TRBD2; CDR3 protein: CASSSGLAGNNEQFF; CDR3 DNA: TGTGCCAGCAGCTCGGGACTAGCGGGGAACAATGAGCAGTTCTTC
J gene: TRBJ1-5; clone size: -; V gene: TRBV28; D gene: -; CDR3 protein: CASSLGALGNQPQHF; CDR3 DNA: TGTGCCAGCAGTTTGGGGGCTTTGGGCAATCAGCCCCAGCATTTT
J gene: TRBJ2-5; clone size: -; V gene: TRBV5-4; D gene: TRBD2; CDR3 protein: CASSLGTSGGASETQYF; CDR3 DNA: TGTGCCAGCAGCTTGGGGACTAGCGGGGGGGCGTCGGAGACCCAGTACTTC
J gene: TRBJ1-1; clone size: -; V gene: TRBV28; D gene: -; CDR3 protein: CASSSVRGNTEAFF; CDR3 DNA: TGTGCCAGCAGTTCGGTGAGGGGTAACACTGAAGCTTTCTTT
J gene: TRBJ1-5; clone size: -; V gene: TRBV9; D gene: -; CDR3 protein: CASSVDGGNQPQHF; CDR3 DNA: TGTGCCAGCAGCGTAGACGGGGGGAATCAGCCCCAGCATTTT
J gene: TRBJ2-2; clone size: -; V gene: TRBV5-1; D gene: TRBD1; CDR3 protein: CASSPPGQGNTGELFF; CDR3 DNA: TGCGCCAGCAGCCCACCGGGACAGGGTAACACCGGGGAGCTGTTTTTT
J gene: TRBJ1-5; clone size: -; V gene: TRBV19; D gene: TRBD1; CDR3 protein: CASSKGQGRSNQPQHF; CDR3 DNA: TGTGCCAGTAGTAAAGGACAGGGTCGTAGCAATCAGCCCCAGCATTTT
J gene: TRBJ1-5; clone size: -; V gene: TRBV29-1; D gene: -; CDR3 protein: CSVGYGGSQPQHF; CDR3 DNA: TGCAGCGTTGGTTACGGGGGCAGTCAGCCCCAGCATTTT
J gene: TRBJ2-4; clone size: once; V gene: TRBV5-4; D gene: -; CDR3 protein: CASSLAGGRKNIQYF; CDR3 DNA: TGTGCCAGCAGCTTGGCCGGTGGGAGGAAAAACATTCAGTACTTC
J gene: TRBJ2-3; clone size: -; V gene: TRBV5-1; D gene: -; CDR3 protein: CASSFNSLVTDTQYF; CDR3 DNA: TGCGCCAGCAGCTTCAACTCCCTGGTAACAGATACGCAGTATTTT
J gene: TRBJ2-7; clone size: -; V gene: TRBV5-1; D gene: -; CDR3 protein: CASKDQGSSYEQYF; CDR3 DNA: TGCGCCAGCAAGGACCAAGGGAGCTCCTACGAGCAGTACTTC
J gene: TRBJ2-7; clone size: once; V gene: TRBV5-5; D gene: -; CDR3 protein: CATSTLGGEQYF; CDR3 DNA: TGTGCCACTTCCACCTTGGGGGGCGAGCAGTACTTC
J gene: TRBJ1-2; clone size: once; V gene: TRBV28; D gene: TRBD1; CDR3 protein: CASNSPGTGRYGYTF; CDR3 DNA: TGTGCCAGCAACTCCCCCGGGACAGGGAGATATGGCTACACCTTC
J gene: TRBJ2-2; clone size: -; V gene: TRBV9; D gene: TRBD1; CDR3 protein: CASSIQGIGELFF; CDR3 DNA: TGTGCCAGCAGCATACAGGGGATCGGGGAGCTGTTTTTT
J gene: TRBJ1-1; clone size: -; V gene: TRBV27; D gene: TRBD1; CDR3 protein: CASGAGDRNTEAFF; CDR3 DNA: TGTGCCAGCGGTGCGGGGGACAGGAACACTGAAGCTTTCTTT
J gene: TRBJ2-1; clone size: -; V gene: TRBV3-1/TRBV3-2; D gene: TRBD2; CDR3 protein: CASSRRTSGRSNEQFF; CDR3 DNA: TGTGCCAGCAGCCGCCGGACTAGCGGGAGGTCGAATGAGCAGTTCTTC
J gene: TRBJ2-1; clone size: -; V gene: TRBV4-1; D gene: TRBD2; CDR3 protein: CASSQGTSGRANEQFF; CDR3 DNA: TGCGCCAGCAGCCAAGGGACTAGCGGGAGGGCGAATGAGCAGTTCTTC
J gene: TRBJ1-2; clone size: once; V gene: TRBV2; D gene: TRBD1; CDR3 protein: CASSREQGDYGYTF; CDR3 DNA: TGTGCCAGCAGTCGCGAACAGGGGGACTATGGCTACACCTTC
J gene: TRBJ1-2; clone size: -; V gene: TRBV7-9; D gene: -; CDR3 protein: CASSLLWEPGTGYTF; CDR3 DNA: TGTGCCAGCAGCTTACTATGGGAACCGGGCACCGGCTACACCTTC
J gene: TRBJ2-4; clone size: -; V gene: TRBV30; D gene: -; CDR3 protein: CAWAALKNIQYF; CDR3 DNA: TGTGCCTGGGCGGCGTTGAAAAACATTCAGTACTTC
J gene: TRBJ2-1; clone size: -; V gene: TRBV3-1/TRBV3-2; D gene: TRBD2; CDR3 protein: CASSPTSGAYNEQFF; CDR3 DNA: TGTGCCAGCAGCCCAACTAGCGGGGCTTACAATGAGCAGTTCTTC
J gene: TRBJ1-6; clone size: -; V gene: TRBV11-2; D gene: -; CDR3 protein: CASRTSGGSPLHF; CDR3 DNA: TGTGCCAGCAGAACCTCCGGAGGTTCACCCCTCCACTTT
J gene: TRBJ1-2; clone size: -; V gene: TRBV28; D gene: -; CDR3 protein: CASSLTRQLGNTF; CDR3 DNA: TGTGCCAGCAGTTTGACGCGACAGTTAGGGAACACCTTC
J gene: TRBJ1-3; clone size: -; V gene: TRBV7-9; D gene: TRBD1; CDR3 protein: CAIAGGSGNTIYF; CDR3 DNA: TGTGCCATCGCAGGGGGTTCTGGAAACACCATATATTTT
J gene: TRBJ1-5; clone size: -; V gene: TRBV21-1; D gene: -; CDR3 protein: CAIRGRNQPQHF; CDR3 DNA: TGTGCCATCAGGGGAAGGAATCAGCCCCAGCATTTT
J gene: TRBJ1-5; clone size: -; V gene: TRBV12-3/TRBV12-4; D gene: -; CDR3 protein: CASSLPQSLAQHF; CDR3 DNA: TGTGCCAGCAGTTTACCCCAGTCTCTGGCCCAGCATTTT
J gene: TRBJ2-1; clone size: -; V gene: TRBV7-2; D gene: -; CDR3 protein: CASSLGGLYRNEQFF; CDR3 DNA: TGTGCCAGCAGCTTAGGGGGTCTTTATCGCAATGAGCAGTTCTTC
J gene: TRBJ2-1; clone size: -; V gene: TRBV4-1; D gene: TRBD2; CDR3 protein: CASSQDRTRGYYNEQFF; CDR3 DNA: TGCGCCAGCAGCCAAGATCGGACGCGGGGGTACTACAATGAGCAGTTCTTC
J gene: TRBJ1-5; clone size: once; V gene: TRBV28; D gene: -; CDR3 protein: CASSLRALLGNQPQHF; CDR3 DNA: TGTGCCAGCAGTCTAAGGGCCCTCTTGGGCAATCAGCCCCAGCATTTT
J gene: TRBJ2-7; clone size: once; V gene: TRBV10-3; D gene: TRBD2; CDR3 protein: CAISESVLAGPYEQYF; CDR3 DNA: TGTGCCATCAGTGAGTCGGTCCTAGCGGGACCCTACGAGCAGTACTTC
J gene: TRBJ2-2; clone size: once; V gene: TRBV3-1/TRBV3-2; D gene: -; CDR3 protein: CASSLDTGELFF; CDR3 DNA: TGTGCCAGCAGCCTGGACACCGGGGAGCTGTTTTTT
J gene: TRBJ2-7; clone size: -; V gene: TRBV9; D gene: -; CDR3 protein: CASSRRGTGHEQYF; CDR3 DNA: TGTGCCAGCAGTCGACGAGGGACCGGGCACGAGCAGTACTTC
J gene: TRBJ1-5; clone size: once; V gene: TRBV28; D gene: -; CDR3 protein: CASSTHSNQPQHF; CDR3 DNA: TGTGCCAGCAGTACCCATAGCAATCAGCCCCAGCATTTT
J gene: TRBJ1-1; clone size: -; V gene: TRBV30; D gene: -; CDR3 protein: CAWKEGGNTEAFF; CDR3 DNA: TGTGCCTGGAAGGAGGGGGGGAACACTGAAGCTTTCTTT
J gene: TRBJ1-2; clone size: -; V gene: TRBV7-2; D gene: -; CDR3 protein: CASSRTYSNYGYTF; CDR3 DNA: TGTGCCAGCAGCCGGACCTATAGTAACTATGGCTACACCTTC
J gene: TRBJ1-2; clone size: -; V gene: TRBV5-8; D gene: -; CDR3 protein: CASSLAAGREGYGYTF; CDR3 DNA: TGTGCCAGCAGCCTCGCGGCCGGCCGGGAAGGCTATGGCTACACCTTC
J gene: TRBJ2-1; clone size: -; V gene: TRBV7-3; D gene: TRBD2; CDR3 protein: CASSLGGTNNEQFF; CDR3 DNA: TGTGCCAGCAGCTTGGGGGGGACCAACAATGAGCAGTTCTTC
J gene: TRBJ1-2; clone size: -; V gene: TRBV5-1; D gene: -; CDR3 protein: CASSLARQGRNYGYTF; CDR3 DNA: TGCGCCAGCAGCTTGGCCAGGCAGGGGCGTAACTATGGCTACACCTTC
J gene: TRBJ1-2; clone size: few; V gene: TRBV28; D gene: -; CDR3 protein: CASSFPGRGYGYTF; CDR3 DNA: TGTGCCAGCAGTTTCCCAGGGCGGGGCTATGGCTACACCTTC
J gene: TRBJ1-5; clone size: -; V gene: TRBV2; D gene: TRBD1; CDR3 protein: CASSSDRGGYQPQHF; CDR3 DNA: TGTGCCAGCAGTTCGGACAGGGGGGGATATCAGCCCCAGCATTTT
J gene: TRBJ2-4; clone size: once; V gene: TRBV28; D gene: -; CDR3 protein: CASSLGENIQYF; CDR3 DNA: TGTGCCAGCAGCCTCGGGGAAAACATTCAGTACTTC
J gene: TRBJ2-3; clone size: -; V gene: TRBV19; D gene: TRBD2; CDR3 protein: CASSPGLAGGTDTQYF; CDR3 DNA: TGTGCCAGTAGTCCGGGACTAGCGGGGGGCACAGATACGCAGTATTTT
J gene: TRBJ2-5; clone size: -; V gene: TRBV19; D gene: TRBD2; CDR3 protein: CASSQPGTSGRETQYF; CDR3 DNA: TGTGCCAGTAGCCAACCCGGGACTAGCGGGAGGGAGACCCAGTACTTC
J gene: TRBJ1-2; clone size: -; V gene: TRBV10-1; D gene: TRBD1; CDR3 protein: CASDRAHYGYTF; CDR3 DNA: TGCGCCAGTGACAGGGCGCACTATGGCTACACCTTC
J gene: TRBJ1-2; clone size: -; V gene: TRBV11-2; D gene: -; CDR3 protein: CASTDLKARNYGYTF; CDR3 DNA: TGTGCCAGCACCGATCTCAAGGCCAGGAACTATGGCTACACCTTC